These 11 T cell receptor beta chains originate from one sample sequenced in a study of CD8 T cells in ankylosing spondylitis. Points from the study as a whole: It appeared that ankylosing spondylitis blood was characterized by a TCR beta motif of under ten highly homologous variants.

TCRdb processed the 5' RACE reads anew with MiXCR; each CDR3 protein has one entry. Of approximately 520,000 distinct CDR3 sequences in the sample, over 4% were seen once. For these receptors, no antigen is known. The specimen was blood, either unsorted or a sorted T cell fraction (not recorded which). These receptors originate from a male donor with ankylosing spondylitis.

Comment on this clonotype: A much larger clone differs from this one at a single base, so this may be a read error. The CDR3, as DNA: TGTGCCAGCACCACCCGGCCCCAGACAGATACGCAGTATTTT. It encodes CASTTRPQTDTQYF. J is TRBJ2-3 and V is TRBV3-1; D not resolved. CDR3 length equals 14 residues. Germline lookup yields CDR1 LGHDT and CDR2 YNNKEL (reference sequence). Trimming took 7 bases from V and 3 from J, leaving 14 bases between them.

The table lists this clonotype with many counts. This sequence joins TRBV5-1 and TRBJ1-2; D unclear. Trimming cost V 3 bases and J 6 bases, with 15 bases left between them. The CDR3 contains 14 residues. Per the germline V gene, CDR1 is SGHRS and CDR2 is YFSETQ. CDR3 sequence reads: CASSSREGSDGYTF. The CDR3 nucleotides are TGCGCCAGCAGCTCTCGAGAGGGTAGCGATGGCTACACCTTC. The full variable domain, rest sourced from reference TRBV5-1 and TRBJ1-2, is KAGVTQTPRYLIKTRGQQVTLSCSPISGHRSVSWYQQTPGQGLQFLFEYFSETQRNKGNFPGRFSGRQFSNSRSEMNVSTLELGDSALYLCASSSREGSDGYTFGSGTRLTVV.

This clonotype was recorded many times. The chain recombines TRBV20-1 with TRBJ1-2; TRBD1 agrees at 8 bases. Germline-derived CDR1 and CDR2 are DFQATT and SNEGSKA (reference sequence). The CDR3 extends over 17 amino acids. Trimming cost V 6 bases and J 4 bases; bases outside gene matches: 19. CDR3 DNA: TGCAGTGCCGTCTATGCAGGGGGCTCTTCGGGTCCCTATGGCTACACCTTC. It translates to CSAVYAGGSSGPYGYTF.

This clonotype appeared many times. This rearrangement joins TRBV7-9 to TRBJ1-2; D not certain. Between the trimmed V and J ends, which lost 5 bases and 3 bases, there was a span of 10 bases. Germline lookup yields CDR1 SEHNR and CDR2 FQNEAQ (reference sequence). The CDR3 contains 13 residues. Here the CDR3 reads CASSTRGYYGYTF. In DNA form, the CDR3 reads TGTGCCAGCAGCACACGGGGATACTATGGCTACACCTTC.

The genes are TRBV6-5 and TRBJ2-7; perhaps TRBD2 as D (5 bases). V shed 4 bases and J shed 4 bases, with 14 bases lying between them. Germline V CDR1 and CDR2: MNHEY, SVGAGI. The CDR3 runs 14 residues. The CDR3 spells CASSSPGKKYEQYF. For the CDR3, the DNA is TGTGCCAGCAGTTCCCCGGGGAAGAAGTACGAGCAGTACTTC.

The rearrangement joins TRBV28 to TRBJ1-5; D is uncertain. V was pared by 4 bases and J by 3 bases, with 10 bases between. This CDR3 spans 14 amino acids. CDR1 is MDHEN and CDR2 is SYDVKM in the germline V gene. Here the CDR3 reads CASSSERINQPQHF. For the CDR3, the DNA is TGTGCCAGCAGTTCCGAAAGGATCAATCAGCCCCAGCATTTT. Variable domain in full (rest from reference TRBV28 and TRBJ1-5): DVKVTQSSRYLVKRTGEKVFLECVQDMDHENMFWYRQDPGLGLRLIYFSYDVKMKEKGDIPEGYSVSREKKERFSLILESASTNQTSMYLCASSSERINQPQHFGDGTRLSIL.

This clonotype has more than one count but fewer than ten. The J gene is TRBJ1-2, the V gene TRBV4-3; D ambiguous. CDR1 is LGHNA, CDR2 YSLEER, per germline. V gave up 0 bases and J gave up 3 bases, with 8 bases separating them. The CDR3 sequence is 14 residues long. CDR3 sequence (DNA): TGCGCCAGCAGCCAAGATTCCCGGTACTATGGCTACACCTTC. It yields the protein CASSQDSRYYGYTF.

Many counts were recorded for this clonotype. J is TRBJ2-1 and V is TRBV20-1; TRBD2 matches 11 bases. The V gene end was trimmed by 6 bases and the J gene end by 3 bases; junction bases not matched to a gene: 4. Germline V gives CDR1 DFQATT, CDR2 SNEGSKA (reference sequence). The CDR3 totals 14 residues. The CDR3 nucleotides read TGCAGTGCCCAGACTAGCGGGAACTACAATGAGCAGTTCTTC. It specifies CSAQTSGNYNEQFF.

This chain links TRBV4-1 with TRBJ1-5; D remains unclear. Germline V CDR1 and CDR2: MGHRA, YSYEKL. The CDR3 sequence is 16 residues long. V was clipped by 0 bases and J by 3 bases, with 12 bases between them. CDR3 amino acids: CASSQELRQYNQPQHF. CDR3 coding DNA: TGCGCCAGCAGCCAAGAACTCAGGCAGTACAATCAGCCCCAGCATTTT.

This clonotype was recorded many times. The chain is built from TRBV20-1 and TRBJ1-2; a possible D gene is TRBD1 (5 bases). CDR1 is DFQATT, CDR2 SNEGSKA, per germline (reference sequence). V lost 1 base and J 8 bases, leaving 11 bases between the germline ends. This CDR3 region has 12 residues. CDR3 sequence: CSARVGGEGYTF. As DNA, the CDR3 is TGCAGTGCTAGAGTTGGAGGGGAAGGCTACACCTTC.

In its sample, this clonotype was seen many times. The chain couples TRBV24-1 to TRBJ2-2; possibly TRBD2 for D (6 bases). V shed 5 bases and J shed 0 bases, with 12 bases lying between them. This CDR3 region has 16 residues. Germline V CDR1 and CDR2: KGHDR, SFDVKD. DNA for the CDR3: TGTGCCACCAGTGGAGGGAGGCAGTCGAACACCGGGGAGCTGTTTTTT. This encodes CATSGGRQSNTGELFF.